This T cell receptor beta chain was sequenced during a study of blood T cells in healthy people across ages. A second PCR of about 7 to 11 cycles used a sample-barcoded 5' primer and a J-beta primer mix. One entry per CDR3 protein results from TCRdb running MiXCR on the 5' RACE reads. The repertoire has hundreds of thousands of distinct CDR3 sequences, around half of them found once; the top ten carry roughly 40%. A note on this clonotype: Its target is unknown.

Findings and caveats of the study: PBMCs that were unsorted prevented a conclusive naive versus antigen-experienced comparison. Naive T cell percentage showed a strong correlation with TCR beta diversity.

The CDR3 is 15 residues long. The V gene lost 1 base and the J gene lost 0 bases, with 10 bases spanning the gap. The V gene's germline CDR1 is SQVTM and CDR2 ANQGSEA. The rearrangement joins TRBV29-1 to TRBJ2-4; D is undetermined. Sequencing used blood. This TCR was recovered from a man older than 75 in good health. The CDR3 sequence: CSVEVKHPAKNIQYF. CDR3 bases: TGCAGCGTTGAAGTGAAGCACCCAGCCAAAAACATTCAGTACTTC. The full variable domain, with the rest looked up from reference TRBV29-1 and TRBJ2-4, is SAVISQKPSRDICQRGTSLTIQCQVDSQVTMMFWYRQQPGQSLTLIATANQGSEATYESGFVIDKFPISRPNLTFSTLTVSNMSPEDSSIYLCSVEVKHPAKNIQYFGAGTRLSVL.